This T cell receptor beta chain was documented in a study of blood T cell repertoires in COVID-19 (dated by TCRdb to between 2020 and 2021). For context, the study as a whole: Samples covering the acute and convalescent phases of COVID-19 were provided by collaborators in the United States, Italy and Spain. Samples came from the ongoing ImmuneRACE study (first 160 participants) plus 1,254 subjects from 6 global collaborators. The prospective study material was composed of cDNA or gDNA derived from T cells, B-cell-depleted T cells, or PBMCs. Sample metadata almost always included a de-identified subject ID, COVID-19 status, age in years and sex. The repertoires were released in a freely available public database intended as a resource for research on the immune response to SARS-CoV-2. Where available, HLA class I and class II types were taken from metadata supplied by the sample provider and were not determined by assay-based typing. The dataset comprised deeply sampled blood TCRbeta repertoires from subjects exposed to, actively infected with, or recovered from COVID-19.

In the prospective study, participants were about 18 to 100 years old, resided in 20 to 30 geographic areas of the United States, and were enrolled through a virtual design. In the prospective study, cohorts were assigned on the basis of participant-reported clinical history obtained from a screening survey and a study questionnaire. Recovered participants in ImmuneRACE Cohort 3 were defined as having two consecutive negative NP/OP PCR tests, clearance from a healthcare professional, or resolution of symptoms. Each participant in the prospective study had whole blood, serum and a nasopharyngeal or oropharyngeal swab collected by mobile phlebotomists. Participants in the prospective study had the option to provide additional blood draws and questionnaires over an approximately 2-month period. Blood samples from the prospective study were shipped frozen or at room temperature prior to DNA extraction.

Relative to germline, V is missing 6 bases and J is missing 0 bases, with 9 bases of the junction outside any gene match. The CDR3, from cysteine to phenylalanine, totals 18 residues. The read is trimmed to its CDR3 DNA, 54 bases read in frame from base 1. CDR1 and CDR2, per the germline V gene, are SNHLY and FYNNEI. The immunoSEQ Assay, a bias-controlled multiplex PCR, was used to amplify TCRbeta CDR3 regions from genomic DNA. The authors' pipeline ran thus. The number of nucleated cells in each sample was estimated by amplification of reference gene primers within the assay. Sequence reads were collapsed and filtered to measure the absolute abundance of every unique TCRbeta CDR3 rearrangement. For each sample, productive Simpson clonality was calculated as the square root of Simpson's diversity index over productive rearrangements. Here the immuneACCESS table is served through TCRdb, limited to in-frame sequences with V and J called. Missing clones are a known gap in these copies; in checked studies unresolved V genes cover under half, and the rest lacks a known reason. The DNA was the basis for D and trimming; V, J and clone size are from that table. A total of approximately 150,000 clones appear in this sample, 70% to 90% of them only once. The top ten clonotypes cover around 6.1% of the sample.

Overall study outcomes, separate from this receptor: How much clinical and demographic metadata was included differed by source and by participant, and the metadata was provided uncurated.

Concerning this clone itself: This clone's antigen is unknown. Per-base quality was not reported, and no clone a single base away is much larger than it.

Input material: PBMCs or T cells enriched from blood (not recorded which). This receptor was taken from a man aged 40-50 years who had recovered from COVID-19. The chain joins TRBV2 to TRBJ2-2, and 11 bases in between align with TRBD2. The CDR3 region reads CASSGPLAGGANTGELFF. The nucleotide sequence reads TGTGCCAGCAGCGGACCTCTAGCGGGGGGCGCGAACACCGGGGAGCTGTTTTTT.